A single sample gave rise to the 23 T cell receptor beta chains below, sequenced in a study of T cell changes during pregnancy in multiple sclerosis. Data came from immunoSEQ multiplex PCR; TCRdb stores just in-frame clones and leaves some out. The data show tens of thousands of clones, over 85% seen once. The sample in question was peripheral blood, obtained in the second trimester of pregnancy. All receptors derive from a female donor in good health, enrolled as a control in a pregnancy study.

This clone was seen only once. This chain connects TRBV25-1 to TRBJ2-2; 9 bases match TRBD1. The germline V gene encodes CDR1 MGHDK and CDR2 SYGVNS. J gave up 2 bases and V 1 base, and 5 bases lay outside the gene matches. CDR3 length: 17 residues. CDR3 nucleotide sequence: TGTGCCAGCAGTGAATTTTGGGACAGGGAAAACACCGGGGAGCTGTTTTTT. This sequence encodes CASSEFWDRENTGELFF.

This chain connects TRBV27 to TRBJ1-1, with 8 positions matching TRBD1. CDR3 length: 13 residues. Germline values: CDR1 MNHEY, CDR2 SMNVEV (reference sequence). Losses at the gene ends were 6 bases for V and 3 bases for J; bases not matched to a gene: 3. The CDR3 DNA follows: TGTGCCAGCAGCTACAGGGGGGACACTGAAGCTTTCTTT. This encodes CASSYRGDTEAFF.

This clone appeared a few times. The chain recombines TRBV14 with TRBJ2-4; D is perhaps TRBD1 (6 bases). The V end was cut by 2 bases, the J end by 8 bases, with 13 bases between. The CDR3 runs to 14 residues. Looked up from germline, CDR1 is SGHDN and CDR2 is FVKESK. CDR3 residues: CASSQTGNQDIQYF. The CDR3 nucleotides read TGTGCCAGCAGCCAAACAGGGAACCAGGACATTCAGTACTTC.

This clone was picked up a small number of times. The rearrangement joins TRBV21-1 to TRBJ2-6; TRBD1 is the table's D call and was not checked against the DNA. TRBV21-1 is a pseudogene. CDR3 length: 17 amino acids. CDR3 sequence (DNA): TGTGCCGGCCGTCCACAGCTCACCCCCCTTGCGGCCAACGTCCTGACTTTC. This sequence encodes CAGRPQLTPLAANVLTF.

The CDR3 protein is CASSVGPSGGTYNEQFF. The CDR3 bases are TGTGCCAGCAGCGTAGGACCTAGCGGGGGGACCTACAATGAGCAGTTCTTC. This chain uses TRBV9 with TRBJ2-1; 11 bases align to TRBD2. Trimming cost V 0 bases and J 2 bases; bases outside gene matches: 4. The CDR3 is made up of 17 amino acids. Looked up from germline, CDR1 is SGDLS and CDR2 is YYNGEE.

A single count supports this clone. J is TRBJ1-1 and V is TRBV5-8; 8 bases agree with TRBD1. The CDR3 sequence is 15 residues long. Trimming at V came to 1 base and at J to 6 bases, leaving 8 bases not matched to a gene. From germline, CDR1 is SGHTS and CDR2 YDEGEE. In DNA, the CDR3 is TGTGCCAGCAGCTTGCTTGCGACAGGGGAGGCTGAAGCTTTCTTT. This translates into CASSLLATGEAEAFF.

The chain is built from TRBV5-1 and TRBJ2-6, with D maybe TRBD2 (5 bases). CDR1 and CDR2 (germline): SGHRS, YFSETQ. Trimming took 0 bases from V and 0 from J, leaving 7 bases between them. This CDR3 has 16 residues. The CDR3 nucleotides read TGCGCCAGCAGCTTGGAAGGGAGCTCTGGGGCCAACGTCCTGACTTTC. Its translation: CASSLEGSSGANVLTF. Full variable domain (missing parts from reference TRBV5-1 and TRBJ2-6): KAGVTQTPRYLIKTRGQQVTLSCSPISGHRSVSWYQQTPGQGLQFLFEYFSETQRNKGNFPGRFSGRQFSNSRSEMNVSTLELGDSALYLCASSLEGSSGANVLTFGAGSRLTVL.

The J gene is TRBJ2-3, the V gene TRBV7-9; D uncertain. V dropped 5 bases and J dropped 8 bases, with 8 bases sitting between them. The germline CDR1 and CDR2 sequences are SEHNR and FQNEAQ (reference sequence). The length of the CDR3 is 11 residues. The CDR3 bases are TGTGCCAGCAGCAACCCGGGTACGCAGTATTTT. It is translated as CASSNPGTQYF.

This clone was counted between two and nine times. This rearrangement joins TRBV28 to TRBJ2-7; maybe TRBD1 (6 bases). This CDR3 is 11 amino acids long. Germline V gene lookup returns CDR1 MDHEN and CDR2 SYDVKM. V was cut by 10 bases and J by 4 bases, with 11 bases left in between. CDR3 in amino acids: CATEQGYEQYF. The CDR3 coding sequence is TGTGCCACTGAACAGGGATACGAGCAGTACTTC.

Here the CDR3 reads CSVSGGTRGGELFF. CDR3 bases: TGCAGCGTGTCAGGGGGGACGCGGGGTGGGGAGCTGTTTTTT. The V call is TRBV29-1, the J call TRBJ2-2; maybe TRBD1 (7 bases). V was pared by 6 bases and J by 8 bases, with 19 bases between. The length of the CDR3 is 14 residues. Germline V gene sequence: CDR1 SQVTM, CDR2 ANQGSEA.

In this sample, this clone turned up once. Other DNA variants within this sample encode the same CDR3. The chain has TRBV4-3 and TRBJ2-7, with 8 bases aligning to TRBD2. Germline CDR1 and CDR2: LGHNA and YSLEER. The CDR3 covers 16 residues. V dropped 1 base and J dropped 7; count of bases not matched to a gene: 12. This CDR3 is CASSQALLGGAYEQYF. The CDR3 coding sequence is TGCGCCAGCAGCCAAGCTTTACTCGGGGGGGCATATGAGCAGTACTTC.

This clone was picked up a small number of times. The rearrangement uses TRBV7-9 and TRBJ2-3, with D possibly being TRBD1 (5 bases). The CDR3 runs 15 residues. Trimming removed 5 bases at V and 0 bases at J, with 12 bases between. The germline gives CDR1 SEHNR, CDR2 FQNEAQ (reference sequence). The CDR3 loop is CASSPQTVSTDTQYF. In DNA form, the CDR3 reads TGTGCCAGCAGCCCGCAGACAGTTAGCACAGATACGCAGTATTTT. The full variable domain, with the rest looked up from reference TRBV7-9 and TRBJ2-3, is DTGVSQNPRHKITKRGQNVTFRCDPISEHNRLYWYRQTLGQGPEFLTYFQNEAQLEKSRLLSDRFSAERPKGSFSTLEIQRTEQGDSAMYLCASSPQTVSTDTQYFGPGTRLTVL.

J is TRBJ2-3 and V is TRBV12-5; the match to TRBD2 covers 12 bases. Unmatched junction bases numbered 5, after V lost 9 bases and J lost 4 bases. Per the germline V gene, CDR1 is LGHNT and CDR2 is FRNRAP. The CDR3 totals 14 residues. CDR3 sequence (DNA): TGTGCTAGCCTTCGGACTAGCGGGGCAGATACGCAGTATTTT. Translated: CASLRTSGADTQYF.

The V gene is TRBV7-2, the J gene TRBJ2-7; D is possibly TRBD1 (6 bases). The CDR3 runs 14 residues. V lost 7 bases to trimming and J lost 5 bases, with 18 bases between them. Germline CDR1 and CDR2: SGHTA and FQGNSA. The CDR3 DNA sequence: TGTGCCAGCAAGGTACAGGGTTTAGGGAACGAGCAGTACTTC. This codes for CASKVQGLGNEQYF.

The chain couples TRBV5-4 to TRBJ1-2; D might be TRBD1 (6 bases). CDR3 length: 14 residues. Deletions cut 4 bases from V and 4 bases from J, with 14 bases between. The V gene's germline CDR1 is SGHNT and CDR2 YYREEE (reference sequence). Here the CDR3 reads CASSQKTGVYGYTF. The CDR3 nucleotides read TGTGCCAGCAGCCAAAAGACAGGAGTCTATGGCTACACCTTC.

Of note for this clone: At one end, the junction sequence differs from germline, possibly due to a read error. CDR3 bases: TGCAGCGTGGAAGACAGGAACTATGGCTACACCTTC. Translating it yields CSVEDRNYGYTF. V usage is TRBV29-1 and J usage is TRBJ1-2, with D tentatively TRBD1 (6 bases). Germline values: CDR1 SQVTM, CDR2 ANQGSEA. The CDR3 sequence is 12 residues long.

The chain recombines TRBV7-8 with TRBJ2-7; TRBD1 matches at 7 bases. V lost 5 bases and J lost 5; bases outside the gene matches: 3. Germline values: CDR1 SGHVS, CDR2 FQNEAQ. The CDR3 runs 12 residues. The CDR3 protein is CASSIGQDEQYF. The CDR3 coding sequence is TGTGCCAGCAGCATAGGACAGGACGAGCAGTACTTC.

A single count supports this clone. V gene TRBV5-1 combines with J gene TRBJ2-5; 11 nucleotides match TRBD2. V lost 4 bases, J lost 5 bases, and 13 bases stayed unmatched. The CDR3 spans 17 residues. Germline values: CDR1 SGHRS, CDR2 YFSETQ. CDR3 bases: TGCGCCAGCAGCCAGACTAGCGGGGCATCCGCGGGGGAGACCCAGTACTTC. Its translation is CASSQTSGASAGETQYF.

This clone was detected a few times. V is TRBV11-2 and J is TRBJ1-1; no definite D call. Germline loops: CDR1 SGHAT, CDR2 FQNNGV. V shed 5 bases and J shed 3 bases, with 10 bases lying between them. CDR3 length: 13 amino acids. For the CDR3, the DNA is TGTGCCAGCAGCACTCGTCTTGACACTGAAGCTTTCTTT. Its protein is CASSTRLDTEAFF.

This sequence joins TRBV29-1 and TRBJ2-3; 10 bases map to TRBD2. Germline V gene data show CDR1 as SQVTM and CDR2 as ANQGSEA. V trimming: 6 bases; J trimming: 5 bases; junction bases outside the gene matches: 8. This CDR3 comprises 14 residues. The CDR3 nucleotides read TGCAGCGTGGCTAGGACTAGCGGAGTAGATACGCAGTATTTT. This translates into CSVARTSGVDTQYF.

The V call is TRBV4-2, the J call TRBJ1-2; tentatively, D is TRBD1 (5 bases). V was cut by 0 bases and J by 7 bases, with 9 bases left in between. CDR1 LGHNA and CDR2 YNFKEQ come from the germline V gene. CDR3 size: 13 residues. This CDR3 reads CASSQELQGGYTF. The CDR3 region has the DNA TGTGCCAGCAGCCAAGAGTTGCAGGGTGGCTACACCTTC.

The rearrangement uses TRBV7-6 and TRBJ1-3, with unresolved D. This CDR3 spans 13 amino acids. V was clipped by 3 bases and J by 2 bases, with 5 bases between them. Per the germline V gene, CDR1 is SGHVS and CDR2 is FNYEAQ. CDR3 region: CASSLAAGNTIYF. The CDR3 DNA reads as TGTGCCAGCAGCTTGGCAGCTGGAAACACCATATATTTT.

The chain joins TRBV4-3 to TRBJ1-6; a possible D gene is TRBD1 (6 bases). This CDR3 comprises 16 residues. CDR1 is LGHNA and CDR2 is YSLEER in the germline V gene. V was clipped by 0 bases and J by 10 bases, with 16 bases between them. Here the CDR3 DNA reads TGCGCCAGCAGCCAAGATTGGAACAGGGTGGACTCACCCCTCCACTTT. Its translation is CASSQDWNRVDSPLHF.